This T cell receptor beta chain was found in a study of cytomegalovirus exposure and HLA in healthy donors. Study-level findings and limits: A few CMV-associated chains were confirmed in vitro to be specific for CMV antigens. The TCR clusters that emerged in the first cohort tended, a later analysis found, to co-occur in the approximately 120 validation repertoires. The study flagged around 150 TCR beta chains as cytomegalovirus-associated.

Profiling relied on immunoSEQ multiplex PCR, and the TCRdb table lists in-frame clones only, not all of them. In the table there are tens of thousands of clones, approximately 94% of which are singletons. The CDR3 is made up of 18 amino acids. Trimming took off 6 bases at V and 1 base at J, with 20 bases between the two ends. CDR1 is SGHRS, CDR2 YFSETQ, per germline. Comments on this clone: Its antigen is not known.

The donors were part of the validation cohort, which consisted of about 120 subjects and was separate from the first cohort of about 720 subjects. The sequence came from a man aged 18 to 29 in good health and CMV-seropositive. The rearrangement links TRBV5-1 to TRBJ2-6, with D perhaps matching TRBD1 (6 bases). The sequenced material came from PBMCs. This CDR3 reads CASTWTAYKGSGANVLTF. CDR3 in DNA: TGCGCCAGCACCTGGACAGCCTACAAAGGATCTGGGGCCAACGTCCTGACTTTC.